Listed below are T cell receptor beta chains from one sample, sequenced in a study of technical replicates of blood from a handful of donors. Assay: immunoSEQ multiplex PCR; the TCRdb copy retains only in-frame clones and omits some. The sample has some 78,000 clones, around 92% seen once. Source material: T cells isolated from PBMCs. These receptors originate from a human donor in good health. Each CDR3 is given with its conserved first and last residue. Each record gives: clone size, V gene, D gene, J gene, CDR3 protein, CDR3 DNA. D genes are given only for firm matches. Expanded clones are given a class, and other clones once, few, many or no size at all.

abundance: -; v_gene: TRBV6-1; d_gene: TRBD1; j_gene: TRBJ1-5; CDR3aa: CASRERTGQGLNQPQHF; CDR3nt: TGTGCCAGCAGAGAAAGGACGGGACAGGGTCTCAATCAGCCCCAGCATTTT
abundance: -; v_gene: TRBV2; d_gene: TRBD1; j_gene: TRBJ2-3; CDR3aa: CASSMDRATDTQYF; CDR3nt: TGTGCCAGCAGCATGGACAGGGCCACAGATACGCAGTATTTT
abundance: -; v_gene: TRBV27; d_gene: -; j_gene: TRBJ1-2; CDR3aa: CASSLRGGGYGYTF; CDR3nt: TGTGCCAGCAGTTTAAGGGGGGGTGGGTATGGCTACACCTTC
abundance: -; v_gene: TRBV25-1; d_gene: TRBD2; j_gene: TRBJ2-2; CDR3aa: CASSERERESGELFF; CDR3nt: TGTGCCAGCAGTGAGCGGGAGCGGGAATCCGGGGAGCTGTTTTTT
abundance: once; v_gene: TRBV6-5; d_gene: -; j_gene: TRBJ1-1; CDR3aa: CASSLSGNLNTEAFF; CDR3nt: TGTGCCAGCAGTTTATCCGGGAACCTGAACACTGAAGCTTTCTTT
abundance: -; v_gene: TRBV7-8; d_gene: -; j_gene: TRBJ2-5; CDR3aa: CASSFNSQETQYF; CDR3nt: TGTGCCAGCAGCTTTAACAGCCAAGAGACCCAGTACTTC
abundance: -; v_gene: TRBV15; d_gene: TRBD1; j_gene: TRBJ1-1; CDR3aa: CATSRPIDRGLTEAFF; CDR3nt: TGTGCCACCAGCAGACCGATCGACAGGGGATTAACTGAAGCTTTCTTT
abundance: -; v_gene: TRBV11-2; d_gene: -; j_gene: TRBJ1-2; CDR3aa: CASSLGSGYTF; CDR3nt: TGTGCCAGCAGCTTAGGTTCGGGCTACACCTTC
abundance: -; v_gene: TRBV30; d_gene: -; j_gene: TRBJ1-2; CDR3aa: CAWSVLRGGPNYGYTF; CDR3nt: TGTGCCTGGAGTGTACTGAGGGGAGGGCCCAACTATGGCTACACCTTC
abundance: -; v_gene: TRBV6-5; d_gene: TRBD1; j_gene: TRBJ2-1; CDR3aa: CASRGQGGSEQFF; CDR3nt: TGTGCCAGCAGAGGACAGGGGGGGAGTGAGCAGTTCTTC
abundance: -; v_gene: TRBV6-1; d_gene: TRBD1; j_gene: TRBJ2-1; CDR3aa: CASTLGQGGVYEQFF; CDR3nt: TGTGCCAGCACCCTAGGACAGGGGGGGGTCTATGAGCAGTTCTTC
abundance: -; v_gene: TRBV10-3; d_gene: TRBD1; j_gene: TRBJ2-6; CDR3aa: CAISFETGDPSGANVLTF; CDR3nt: TGTGCCATCAGTTTTGAGACAGGGGATCCTTCTGGGGCCAACGTCCTGACTTTC
abundance: -; v_gene: TRBV7-9; d_gene: TRBD2; j_gene: TRBJ2-1; CDR3aa: CASSLALGGSSTDEQFF; CDR3nt: TGTGCCAGCAGCTTAGCCCTGGGGGGGAGTAGTACAGATGAGCAGTTCTTC
abundance: -; v_gene: TRBV18; d_gene: -; j_gene: TRBJ2-2; CDR3aa: CASSPSQVDTGELFF; CDR3nt: TGTGCCAGCTCACCGTCGCAGGTCGACACCGGGGAGCTGTTTTTT
abundance: -; v_gene: TRBV7-2; d_gene: -; j_gene: TRBJ1-1; CDR3aa: CASSLRPRTGPGTEAFF; CDR3nt: TGTGCCAGCAGCCTGAGACCGAGAACAGGGCCGGGCACTGAAGCTTTCTTT
abundance: -; v_gene: TRBV2; d_gene: TRBD2; j_gene: TRBJ2-3; CDR3aa: CASRTSVGTDTQYF; CDR3nt: TGTGCCAGCCGAACTAGCGTCGGCACAGATACGCAGTATTTT
abundance: -; v_gene: TRBV6-1; d_gene: TRBD1; j_gene: TRBJ2-7; CDR3aa: CVSRLRTGSHEQYF; CDR3nt: TGTGTCAGCCGGCTTAGGACAGGGAGCCACGAGCAGTACTTC
abundance: -; v_gene: TRBV11-3; d_gene: TRBD1; j_gene: TRBJ2-5; CDR3aa: CASSFGTGRQETQYF; CDR3nt: TGTGCCAGCAGCTTCGGGACAGGCCGCCAGGAGACCCAGTACTTC
abundance: -; v_gene: TRBV4-2; d_gene: TRBD2; j_gene: TRBJ2-1; CDR3aa: CASSQFPREGPDEQFF; CDR3nt: TGTGCCAGCAGCCAGTTTCCCCGGGAGGGCCCAGATGAGCAGTTCTTC
abundance: -; v_gene: TRBV30; d_gene: TRBD2; j_gene: TRBJ2-7; CDR3aa: CAWSSGLAGIEQYF; CDR3nt: TGTGCCTGGAGCTCCGGACTAGCGGGAATCGAGCAGTACTTC
abundance: -; v_gene: TRBV6-5; d_gene: TRBD1; j_gene: TRBJ1-1; CDR3aa: CASSRDRARNTEAFF; CDR3nt: TGTGCCAGCAGTAGGGACAGGGCCAGGAACACTGAAGCTTTCTTT
abundance: -; v_gene: TRBV21-1; d_gene: -; j_gene: TRBJ1-3; CDR3aa: CASSPTRPHTHSGNTIYF; CDR3nt: TGTGCCAGCAGCCCCACACGCCCTCATACCCACTCTGGAAACACCATATATTTT
abundance: -; v_gene: TRBV7-2; d_gene: -; j_gene: TRBJ1-1; CDR3aa: CASSIIREITEAFF; CDR3nt: TGTGCCAGCAGCATCATCCGGGAAATCACTGAAGCTTTCTTT
abundance: -; v_gene: TRBV19; d_gene: -; j_gene: TRBJ1-5; CDR3aa: CASSIKIGDQPQHF; CDR3nt: TGTGCCAGTAGTATTAAAATCGGGGATCAGCCCCAGCATTTT
abundance: -; v_gene: TRBV7-9; d_gene: TRBD2; j_gene: TRBJ2-5; CDR3aa: CASSFISGMRGETQYF; CDR3nt: TGTGCCAGCAGCTTTATTAGCGGGATGAGGGGAGAGACCCAGTACTTC
abundance: -; v_gene: TRBV2; d_gene: -; j_gene: TRBJ2-7; CDR3aa: CASSQVLMTAEIYEQYF; CDR3nt: TGTGCCAGCAGCCAAGTTCTCATGACAGCAGAGATATACGAGCAGTACTTC
abundance: -; v_gene: TRBV6-5; d_gene: -; j_gene: TRBJ1-3; CDR3aa: CAVQGSSSGNTIYF; CDR3nt: TGTGCCGTCCAAGGGAGTTCCTCTGGAAACACCATATATTTT
abundance: -; v_gene: TRBV5-1; d_gene: -; j_gene: TRBJ2-7; CDR3aa: CASSLSRVGDEQYF; CDR3nt: TGCGCCAGCAGCTTGTCCCGGGTAGGGGACGAGCAGTACTTC
abundance: few; v_gene: TRBV4-1; d_gene: TRBD1; j_gene: TRBJ2-7; CDR3aa: CASSQEQGEGYEQYF; CDR3nt: TGCGCCAGCAGCCAAGAACAGGGGGAAGGCTACGAGCAGTACTTC
abundance: -; v_gene: TRBV4-1; d_gene: -; j_gene: TRBJ2-3; CDR3aa: CASSQPLAPRPDTQYF; CDR3nt: TGCGCCAGCAGCCAACCCCTAGCTCCGAGACCAGATACGCAGTATTTT
abundance: -; v_gene: TRBV6-6; d_gene: TRBD2; j_gene: TRBJ2-2; CDR3aa: CASSIAGEGTGELFF; CDR3nt: TGTGCCAGCAGTATAGCGGGAGAGGGCACCGGGGAGCTGTTTTTT
abundance: -; v_gene: TRBV29-1; d_gene: TRBD1; j_gene: TRBJ2-1; CDR3aa: CSVTGGYNEQFF; CDR3nt: TGCAGCGTGACAGGGGGCTACAATGAGCAGTTCTTC
abundance: -; v_gene: TRBV15; d_gene: TRBD1; j_gene: TRBJ2-7; CDR3aa: CATSRDRTGAYEQYF; CDR3nt: TGTGCCACCAGCAGAGACCGGACAGGGGCCTACGAGCAGTACTTC
abundance: -; v_gene: TRBV19; d_gene: -; j_gene: TRBJ2-7; CDR3aa: CASSSPLAGTYEQYF; CDR3nt: TGTGCCAGTAGTTCCCCCTTGGCGGGAACCTACGAGCAGTACTTC
abundance: -; v_gene: TRBV7-8; d_gene: TRBD1; j_gene: TRBJ1-4; CDR3aa: CASSGTGVEKLFF; CDR3nt: TGTGCCAGCAGCGGGACAGGTGTCGAAAAACTGTTTTTT
abundance: -; v_gene: TRBV14; d_gene: -; j_gene: TRBJ2-1; CDR3aa: CASSLPGLIYNEQFF; CDR3nt: TGTGCCAGCAGCCTCCCGGGACTCATATACAATGAGCAGTTCTTC
abundance: -; v_gene: TRBV6-5; d_gene: TRBD2; j_gene: TRBJ2-1; CDR3aa: CASSVSGTVEQFF; CDR3nt: TGTGCCAGCAGTGTTAGCGGGACCGTTGAGCAGTTCTTC
abundance: -; v_gene: TRBV2; d_gene: TRBD2; j_gene: TRBJ2-3; CDR3aa: CASIRETSGITDTQYF; CDR3nt: TGTGCCAGCATTAGGGAGACTAGCGGTATCACAGATACGCAGTATTTT
abundance: -; v_gene: TRBV27; d_gene: -; j_gene: TRBJ2-5; CDR3aa: CASSPGTRLQETQYF; CDR3nt: TGTGCCAGCAGCCCGGGTACTAGACTCCAAGAGACCCAGTACTTC
abundance: -; v_gene: TRBV4-2; d_gene: TRBD2; j_gene: TRBJ2-7; CDR3aa: CASSGAGAYEQYF; CDR3nt: TGTGCCAGTAGCGGAGCGGGGGCCTACGAGCAGTACTTC
abundance: few; v_gene: TRBV9; d_gene: TRBD2; j_gene: TRBJ2-2; CDR3aa: CASSVTSGIAGELFF; CDR3nt: TGTGCCAGCAGCGTGACTAGCGGGATCGCCGGGGAGCTGTTTTTT
abundance: -; v_gene: TRBV28; d_gene: TRBD1; j_gene: TRBJ1-1; CDR3aa: CASTQGQGEWAFF; CDR3nt: TGTGCCAGCACCCAGGGACAGGGGGAATGGGCTTTCTTT
abundance: -; v_gene: TRBV13; d_gene: -; j_gene: TRBJ1-1; CDR3aa: CATQNVTTEAFF; CDR3nt: TGTGCTACACAAAACGTCACCACTGAAGCTTTCTTT
abundance: -; v_gene: TRBV4-1; d_gene: -; j_gene: TRBJ2-7; CDR3aa: CASSQDHGSSYEQYF; CDR3nt: TGCGCCAGCAGCCAAGATCACGGGAGCTCCTACGAGCAGTACTTC
abundance: -; v_gene: TRBV9; d_gene: -; j_gene: TRBJ1-2; CDR3aa: CASSVADFDGYTF; CDR3nt: TGTGCCAGCAGCGTAGCCGACTTCGATGGCTACACCTTC
abundance: -; v_gene: TRBV9; d_gene: -; j_gene: TRBJ2-1; CDR3aa: CASSTGNEQFF; CDR3nt: TGTGCCAGCAGTACCGGGAATGAGCAGTTCTTC
abundance: -; v_gene: TRBV18; d_gene: -; j_gene: TRBJ1-5; CDR3aa: CASSPFNQPQHF; CDR3nt: TGTGCCAGCTCACCCTTCAATCAGCCCCAGCATTTT
abundance: -; v_gene: TRBV4-3; d_gene: -; j_gene: TRBJ2-7; CDR3aa: CASSQDFKTVFSYEQYF; CDR3nt: TGCGCCAGCAGCCAAGATTTTAAGACAGTCTTCTCCTACGAGCAGTACTTC
abundance: -; v_gene: TRBV6-5; d_gene: TRBD2; j_gene: TRBJ2-5; CDR3aa: CASSFGLAGGVETQYF; CDR3nt: TGTGCCAGCAGTTTTGGACTAGCGGGAGGAGTTGAGACCCAGTACTTC
abundance: once; v_gene: TRBV7-2; d_gene: TRBD1; j_gene: TRBJ1-2; CDR3aa: CASSPSPRQGGGYTF; CDR3nt: TGTGCCAGCAGCCCAAGCCCCAGACAGGGCGGTGGCTACACCTTC
abundance: -; v_gene: TRBV7-2; d_gene: TRBD1; j_gene: TRBJ1-2; CDR3aa: CASSPGGQDGYTF; CDR3nt: TGTGCCAGCAGCCCAGGGGGCCAGGATGGCTACACCTTC
abundance: -; v_gene: TRBV28; d_gene: -; j_gene: TRBJ2-7; CDR3aa: CASSNRDSTGEQYF; CDR3nt: TGTGCCAGCAGTAACCGGGACTCCACAGGTGAGCAGTACTTC
abundance: -; v_gene: TRBV9; d_gene: TRBD2; j_gene: TRBJ2-7; CDR3aa: CASSVYSGLAGVNEQYF; CDR3nt: TGTGCCAGCAGCGTCTACTCCGGACTAGCGGGAGTGAACGAGCAGTACTTC
abundance: -; v_gene: TRBV27; d_gene: -; j_gene: TRBJ1-5; CDR3aa: CASSRGVGDQPQHF; CDR3nt: TGTGCCAGCAGTCGGGGGGTGGGGGATCAGCCCCAGCATTTT
abundance: -; v_gene: TRBV29-1; d_gene: -; j_gene: TRBJ1-1; CDR3aa: CSALGPTEAFF; CDR3nt: TGCAGCGCCCTGGGGCCCACTGAAGCTTTCTTT
abundance: -; v_gene: TRBV9; d_gene: -; j_gene: TRBJ2-7; CDR3aa: CASSVYGSGYEQYF; CDR3nt: TGTGCCAGCAGCGTATATGGCTCGGGGTACGAGCAGTACTTC
abundance: -; v_gene: TRBV19; d_gene: -; j_gene: TRBJ1-3; CDR3aa: CASRGGSGNTIYF; CDR3nt: TGTGCCAGTAGGGGGGGAAGTGGAAACACCATATATTTT
abundance: once; v_gene: TRBV9; d_gene: TRBD2; j_gene: TRBJ2-3; CDR3aa: CASSSLIAGVADTQYF; CDR3nt: TGTGCCAGCAGCTCCCTAATAGCGGGAGTCGCAGATACGCAGTATTTT